Listed below are T cell receptor beta chains from one sample, sequenced in a study of CD8+ T cells in alopecia areata. Sequenced by immunoSEQ multiplex PCR; TCRdb stores in-frame clones only, minus some. The sample holds approximately 300,000 clones; roughly 50% are singletons and the top ten take approximately 2%. Sequenced here: CD4+ T cells sorted from blood, sampled at week 24, from a patient treated with tofacitinib. The receptors come from a human donor with alopecia areata. The CDR3 runs from the conserved cysteine through the conserved F or W.

J gene	V gene	CDR3 protein
TRBJ1-6	TRBV7-2	CASSSRTVADSPLHF
TRBJ1-6	TRBV6-5	CASSPPVEGGSPLHF
TRBJ1-1	TRBV29-1	CSVVRSKNTEAFF
TRBJ1-6	TRBV11-2	CASSPGGGAPLHF
TRBJ1-5	TRBV28	CASSFANQPQHF
TRBJ2-5	TRBV9	CASSVGASGEETQYF
TRBJ1-5	TRBV27	CASSLREGNQPQHF
TRBJ1-6	TRBV10-3	CAISAGPANSPLHF
TRBJ1-5	TRBV5-4	CASSSGEAPNQPQHF
TRBJ2-2	TRBV5-4	CASSYQRGTGELFF
TRBJ1-2	TRBV1	CTSSQDRVRENNYGYTF
TRBJ2-5	TRBV29-1	CSAVRDIQETQYF
TRBJ2-5	TRBV20-1	CSAEEEETQYF
TRBJ1-3	TRBV29-1	CSVEIPPGMRAGRNTIYF
TRBJ1-2	TRBV7-2	CASSLEAILYGYTF
TRBJ2-1	TRBV6-5	CASRGKSGAGNEQFF
TRBJ1-6	TRBV4-1	CASSQAGTGDNSPLHF